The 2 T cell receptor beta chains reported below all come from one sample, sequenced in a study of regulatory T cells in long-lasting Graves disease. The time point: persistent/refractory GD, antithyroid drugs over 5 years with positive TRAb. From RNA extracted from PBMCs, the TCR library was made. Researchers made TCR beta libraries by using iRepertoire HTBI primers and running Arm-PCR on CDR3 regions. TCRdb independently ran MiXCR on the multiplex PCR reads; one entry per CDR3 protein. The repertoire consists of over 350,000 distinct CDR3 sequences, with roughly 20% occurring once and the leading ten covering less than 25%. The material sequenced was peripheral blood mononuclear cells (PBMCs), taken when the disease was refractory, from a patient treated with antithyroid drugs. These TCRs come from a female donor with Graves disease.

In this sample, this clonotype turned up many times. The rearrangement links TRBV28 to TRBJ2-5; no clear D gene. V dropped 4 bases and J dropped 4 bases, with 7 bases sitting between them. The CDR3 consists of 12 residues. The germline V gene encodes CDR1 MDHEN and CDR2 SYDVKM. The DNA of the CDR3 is TGTGCCAGCAGTTCGCAACTAGAGACCCAGTACTTC. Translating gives CASSSQLETQYF.

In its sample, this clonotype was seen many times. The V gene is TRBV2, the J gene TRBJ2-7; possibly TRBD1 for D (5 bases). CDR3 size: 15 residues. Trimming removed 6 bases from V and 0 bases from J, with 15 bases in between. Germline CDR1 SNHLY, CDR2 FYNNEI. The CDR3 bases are TGTGCCAGCAGCTTATACAGGAGTAGCTCCTACGAGCAGTACTTC. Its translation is CASSLYRSSSYEQYF.